This TCR beta chain was profiled in a study of blood T cell repertoires in COVID-19. Trimming removed 3 bases at V and 8 bases at J, with 11 bases between. The CDR3 totals 14 residues. The germline CDR1 and CDR2 sequences are SNHLY and FYNNEI. Assay: immunoSEQ multiplex PCR; the TCRdb copy retains only in-frame clones and omits some. The data contain around 24,000 clones, around 85% of them singletons. The chain uses TRBV2 and TRBJ1-6; the D is unclear. Sequencing was performed on peripheral blood. This sequence was found in a man aged 45 to 65 with active or convalescent COVID-19. The CDR3: CASSDVVAYSPLHF. The CDR3 region has the DNA TGTGCCAGCAGTGATGTGGTAGCGTATTCACCCCTCCACTTT.